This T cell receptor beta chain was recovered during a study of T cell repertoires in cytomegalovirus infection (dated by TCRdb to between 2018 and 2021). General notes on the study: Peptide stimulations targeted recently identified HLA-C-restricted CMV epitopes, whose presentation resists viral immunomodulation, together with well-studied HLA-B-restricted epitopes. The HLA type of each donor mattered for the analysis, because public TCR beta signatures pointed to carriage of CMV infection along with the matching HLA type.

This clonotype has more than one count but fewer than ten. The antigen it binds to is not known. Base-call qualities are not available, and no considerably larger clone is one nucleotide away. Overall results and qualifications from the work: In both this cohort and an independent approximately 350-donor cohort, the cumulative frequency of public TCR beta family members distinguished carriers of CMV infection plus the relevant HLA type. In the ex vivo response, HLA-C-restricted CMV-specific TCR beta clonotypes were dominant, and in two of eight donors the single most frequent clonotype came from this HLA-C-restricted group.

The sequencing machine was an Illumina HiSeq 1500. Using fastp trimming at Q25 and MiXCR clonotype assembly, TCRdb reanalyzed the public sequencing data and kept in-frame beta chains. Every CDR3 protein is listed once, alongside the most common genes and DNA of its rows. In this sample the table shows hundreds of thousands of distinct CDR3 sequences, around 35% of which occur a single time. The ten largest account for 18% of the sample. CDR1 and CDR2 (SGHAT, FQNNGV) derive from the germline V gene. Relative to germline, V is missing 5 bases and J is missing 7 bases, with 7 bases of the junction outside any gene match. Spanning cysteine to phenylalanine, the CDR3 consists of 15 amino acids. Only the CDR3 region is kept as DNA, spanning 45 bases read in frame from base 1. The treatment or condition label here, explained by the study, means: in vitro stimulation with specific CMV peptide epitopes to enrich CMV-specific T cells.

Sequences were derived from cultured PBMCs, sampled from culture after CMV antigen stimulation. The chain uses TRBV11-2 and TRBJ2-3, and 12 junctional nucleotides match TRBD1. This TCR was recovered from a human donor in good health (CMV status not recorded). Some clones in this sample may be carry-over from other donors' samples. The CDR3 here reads CASSTGTGGPYTQYF. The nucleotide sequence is TGTGCCAGCAGCACCGGGACAGGGGGCCCTTATACGCAGTATTTT.